This T cell receptor (beta chain) is drawn from a study of STAT3 mutations in large granular lymphocyte leukemia. Across the study: Over half of T-LGLL patients had one or more immunosuppressive regimens. Study-level results: All newly emerging clones after therapy were STAT3 wild type. At least one immunodominant TCR beta clonotype appeared in every T-cell large granular lymphocyte leukemia patient.

Trimming removed 4 bases from V and 6 bases from J, with 4 bases in between. The CDR3 loop spans 12 amino acids. Germline V gene lookup returns CDR1 MNHEY and CDR2 SMNVEV (reference sequence). Regarding this clone: Its antigen is not known.

Each sample's TCRbeta library yielded on average around 40,000 productive templates. Some clones are missing from TCRdb's copy, which holds only in-frame ones; the method was immunoSEQ multiplex PCR. In the table there are nearly 25,000 clones, approximately 94% of which are singletons. The gene calls are TRBV27 and TRBJ1-6; D remains ambiguous. Sequences were obtained from peripheral blood mononuclear cells. The receptor was isolated from a middle-aged man with T-cell large granular lymphocyte leukemia. Some clones in this sample may be carry-over from other donors' samples. The CDR3 DNA is TGTGCCAGCAGTTCCATTAATTCACCCCTCCACTTT. Translated: CASSSINSPLHF.